This is a list of T cell receptor beta chains from one sample in a study of blood T cell repertoires in COVID-19. Profiled with immunoSEQ multiplex PCR; TCRdb holds only in-frame clones, not every one. This sample has more than 80,000 clones, with roughly four fifths found just once. The sequencing input was peripheral blood. The receptors originated from a woman aged 55-70 years with acute or convalescent COVID-19. The CDR3 runs from the conserved cysteine through the conserved F or W. A D gene is named only where the DNA matches it firmly. Clone size is given for some rows only: seen once, a few or many times, or a class if the clone is expanded.

clone size	J gene	V gene	D gene	CDR3 protein	CDR3 DNA
NA	TRBJ2-5	TRBV5-1	NA	CASSLNPDIQETQYF	TGCGCCAGCAGCCTGAACCCCGACATTCAAGAGACCCAGTACTTC
NA	TRBJ2-5	TRBV4-2	TRBD2	CASSQDGSSGVETQYF	TGTGCCAGCAGCCAAGATGGTTCCAGCGGGGTGGAGACCCAGTACTTC
few	TRBJ2-1	TRBV29-1	NA	CSVSGQSSYNEQFF	TGCAGCGTTTCAGGGCAGAGCTCCTACAATGAGCAGTTCTTC
once	TRBJ1-1	TRBV28	NA	CASSPRGAGSTEAFF	TGTGCCAGCAGTCCCCGGGGAGCGGGGAGCACTGAAGCTTTCTTT
NA	TRBJ1-5	TRBV6-5	NA	CASSWTSNQPQHF	TGTGCCAGCAGTTGGACAAGCAATCAGCCCCAGCATTTT
NA	TRBJ1-4	TRBV5-1	NA	CASSPGYGQGNEKLFF	TGCGCCAGCAGCCCCGGGTACGGCCAGGGTAATGAAAAACTGTTTTTT
few	TRBJ2-7	TRBV7-2	TRBD2	CASSLDSSGTYEQYF	TGTGCCAGCAGCTTAGATTCTAGCGGGACTTACGAGCAGTACTTC
NA	TRBJ2-7	TRBV5-1	NA	CASSLVAGDSEQYF	TGCGCCAGCAGCTTGGTGGCAGGGGATAGCGAGCAGTACTTC
few	TRBJ1-5	TRBV28	NA	CASSSRGGAYSNQPQHF	TGTGCCAGCAGTTCCAGAGGGGGGGCATATAGCAATCAGCCCCAGCATTTT
once	TRBJ1-2	TRBV3-1/TRBV3-2	NA	CASSQGFTENYGYTF	TGTGCCAGCAGCCAAGGGTTTACGGAGAACTATGGCTACACCTTC
NA	TRBJ2-7	TRBV6-2/TRBV6-3	TRBD2	CASSYPRREASYEQYF	TGTGCCAGCAGTTACCCCCGGCGGGAGGCCTCCTACGAGCAGTACTTC
NA	TRBJ1-6	TRBV18	TRBD1	CASSPATGGSPLHF	TGTGCCAGCTCACCGGCGACAGGGGGCTCACCCCTCCACTTT
NA	TRBJ2-1	TRBV29-1	TRBD2	CSVLQSLSRLAGDNEQFF	TGCAGCGTGTTACAATCCCTCTCAAGATTAGCGGGGGACAATGAGCAGTTCTTC
NA	TRBJ2-2	TRBV5-1	NA	CASSGRSGSAGELFF	TGCGCCAGCAGCGGACGAAGCGGTTCCGCCGGGGAGCTGTTTTTT
NA	TRBJ1-1	TRBV6-4	NA	CASSVSGVTEAFF	TGTGCCAGCAGTGTCTCCGGGGTCACTGAAGCTTTCTTT
NA	TRBJ2-7	TRBV27	NA	CASSGLGGFSSYEQYF	TGTGCCAGCAGCGGATTAGGGGGTTTTTCATCCTACGAGCAGTACTTC
NA	TRBJ1-2	TRBV3-1/TRBV3-2	NA	CASSQEQVGGYGYTF	TGTGCCAGCAGCCAAGAACAGGTCGGTGGCTATGGCTACACCTTC
NA	TRBJ1-4	TRBV7-2	NA	CASSLVSGLNEKLFF	TGTGCCAGCAGCTTAGTGAGCGGGCTAAATGAAAAACTGTTTTTT
NA	TRBJ1-4	TRBV11-3	NA	CATTGEKLFF	TGTGCCACCACGGGGGAAAAACTGTTTTTT
once	TRBJ2-3	TRBV2	NA	CASRERPSTDTQYF	TGTGCCAGCAGGGAGCGACCTAGCACAGATACGCAGTATTTT
NA	TRBJ2-1	TRBV5-1	TRBD2	CASSVLQRDYNEQFF	TGCGCCAGCAGCGTACTACAGCGGGATTACAATGAGCAGTTCTTC
NA	TRBJ1-5	TRBV4-2	TRBD1	CASSPGQTSNQPQHF	TGTGCCAGCAGCCCGGGACAGACGAGCAATCAGCCCCAGCATTTT
NA	TRBJ2-3	TRBV5-4	TRBD1	CASSPTGTGGRDTQYF	TGTGCCAGCAGCCCTACCGGGACAGGGGGACGGGATACGCAGTATTTT
NA	TRBJ2-1	TRBV2	TRBD2	CASLTSGGANEQFF	TGTGCCAGTTTAACTAGCGGGGGGGCTAATGAGCAGTTCTTC
NA	TRBJ1-2	TRBV5-1	TRBD1	CASSPQGVAYGYTF	TGCGCCAGCAGCCCACAGGGGGTGGCCTATGGCTACACCTTC
NA	TRBJ1-2	TRBV5-4	NA	CASSFTGMGGYTF	TGTGCCAGCAGCTTTACAGGGATGGGTGGCTACACCTTC